This T cell receptor beta chain originates from a study of T-cell reconstitution after alpha-beta-depleted transplantation in children. This clonotype has a handful of counts. Unique molecular identifiers were used to barcode this TCRbeta library. From the PCR reads, TCRdb called clonotypes with MiXCR, one entry per CDR3 protein. Found here are about 470,000 distinct CDR3 sequences, 43% of them singletons; the top ten hold around 29%. CDR1 and CDR2 (germline): SEHNR, FQNEAQ (reference sequence). The CDR3 consists of 15 residues. Deletions cut 5 bases from V and 0 bases from J, with 11 bases between. V is TRBV7-9 and J is TRBJ2-4; possibly TRBD2 for D (6 bases). This TCR was sampled from a girl aged 2 to 10 with aplastic anemia, due to receive a stem cell transplant. The sequences come from PBMCs, collected before TCRalphabeta/CD19-depleted stem cell transplant. CDR3 residues: CASSPAGGAKNIQYF. The CDR3 DNA reads as TGTGCCAGCAGCCCCGCCGGGGGAGCCAAAAACATTCAGTACTTC.